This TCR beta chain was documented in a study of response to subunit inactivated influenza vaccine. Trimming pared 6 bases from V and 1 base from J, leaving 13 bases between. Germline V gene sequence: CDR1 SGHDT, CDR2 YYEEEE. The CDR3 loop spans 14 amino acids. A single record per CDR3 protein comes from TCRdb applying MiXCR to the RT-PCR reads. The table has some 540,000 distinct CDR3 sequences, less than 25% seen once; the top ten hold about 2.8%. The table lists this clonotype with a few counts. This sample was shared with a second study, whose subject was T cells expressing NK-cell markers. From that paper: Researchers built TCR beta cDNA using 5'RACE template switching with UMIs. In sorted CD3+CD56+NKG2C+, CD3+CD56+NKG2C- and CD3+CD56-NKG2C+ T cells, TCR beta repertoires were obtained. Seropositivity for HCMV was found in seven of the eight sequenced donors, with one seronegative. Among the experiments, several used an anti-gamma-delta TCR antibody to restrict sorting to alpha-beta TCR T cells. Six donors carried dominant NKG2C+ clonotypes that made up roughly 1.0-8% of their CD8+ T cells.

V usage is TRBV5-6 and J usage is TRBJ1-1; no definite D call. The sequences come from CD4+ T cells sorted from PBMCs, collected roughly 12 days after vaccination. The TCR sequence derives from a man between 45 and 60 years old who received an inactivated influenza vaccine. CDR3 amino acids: CASNVRWRNTEAFF. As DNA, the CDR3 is TGTGCCAGCAATGTCAGGTGGAGGAACACTGAAGCTTTCTTT. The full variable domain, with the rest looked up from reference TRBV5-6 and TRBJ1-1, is DAGVTQSPTHLIKTRGQQVTLRCSPKSGHDTVSWYQQALGQGPQFIFQYYEEEERQRGNFPDRFSGHQFPNYSSELNVNALLLGDSALYLCASNVRWRNTEAFFGQGTRLTVV.